One and the same sample provided the 23 T cell receptor beta chains below, sequenced in a study of blood T cell repertoires in COVID-19. Profiled with immunoSEQ multiplex PCR; TCRdb holds only in-frame clones, not every one. The sample has a few hundred thousand clones; 88% are singletons. Sequenced: peripheral blood. The receptors shown here come from a woman between 35 and 50 years old who had recovered from COVID-19.

This chain uses TRBV18 with TRBJ1-4; no clear D gene. CDR3 length: 14 residues. V shed 3 bases and J shed 7 bases, with 12 bases lying between them. Germline V lookup: CDR1 KGHSH, CDR2 LQKENI. CDR3 sequence: CASSPWEGVEKLFF. As DNA, the CDR3 is TGTGCCAGCTCACCCTGGGAGGGAGTTGAAAAACTGTTTTTT.

This chain joins TRBV30 and TRBJ1-1, with D possibly being TRBD1 (6 bases). This CDR3 region has 13 residues. The V gene lost 2 bases and the J gene lost 3 bases, with 10 bases spanning the gap. CDR1 and CDR2 from the germline V gene are GTSNPN and SVGIG (reference sequence). DNA for the CDR3: TGTGCCTGGAGTAGGGGGGGCCACACTGAAGCTTTCTTT. This sequence encodes CAWSRGGHTEAFF. Drawing the rest from reference TRBV30 and TRBJ1-1, the complete variable domain is SQTIHQWPATLVQPVGSPLSLECTVEGTSNPNLYWYRQAAGRGLQLLFYSVGIGQISSEVPQNLSASRPQDRQFILSSKKLLLSDSGFYLCAWSRGGHTEAFFGQGTRLTVV.

This chain uses TRBV5-1 with TRBJ2-1; 10 bases agree with TRBD2. Germline CDR1 reads SGHRS; CDR2 reads YFSETQ. The CDR3 extends over 15 amino acids. Trimming at V came to 4 bases and at J to 5 bases, leaving 6 bases not matched to a gene. CDR3: CASSPRAGGNNEQFF. In DNA, the CDR3 is TGCGCCAGCAGCCCACGAGCGGGAGGGAACAATGAGCAGTTCTTC.

The CDR3 loop is CASSAGTSGRFYEQYF. For the CDR3, the DNA is TGTGCCAGCAGCGCCGGGACTAGCGGGAGGTTCTACGAGCAGTACTTC. This sequence joins TRBV13 and TRBJ2-7; 15 bases line up with TRBD2. Trimming at V came to 5 bases and at J to 3 bases, leaving 5 bases not matched to a gene. This CDR3 has 16 residues. CDR1 is PRHDT and CDR2 is FYEKMQ in the germline V gene (reference sequence).

V gene TRBV18 combines with J gene TRBJ1-4; D not resolved. With 2 bases removed from V and 8 bases from J, the gap between germline ends came to 6 bases. The CDR3 sequence is 12 residues long. The V gene's germline CDR1 is KGHSH and CDR2 LQKENI. The CDR3 DNA reads TGTGCCAGCTCACCAGGGCCCGAAAAACTGTTTTTT. Amino acid sequence: CASSPGPEKLFF.

J is TRBJ1-1 and V is TRBV25-1; 9 bases match TRBD1. Germline V gene data show CDR1 as MGHDK and CDR2 as SYGVNS. CDR3 size: 14 residues. The trim removed 3 bases at V and 8 bases at J, leaving 7 bases unmatched. The CDR3 is CASSDPGQGREAFF. CDR3 nucleotides: TGTGCCAGCAGTGACCCCGGACAGGGGAGGGAAGCTTTCTTT. The full variable domain, its missing parts supplied by reference TRBV25-1 and TRBJ1-1, is EADIYQTPRYLVIGTGKKITLECSQTMGHDKMYWYQQDPGMELHLIHYSYGVNSTEKGDLSSESTVSRIRTEHFPLTLESARPSHTSQYLCASSDPGQGREAFFGQGTRLTVV.

As to this clone: The sample has other DNA sequences that encode this CDR3 too. The gene calls are TRBV11-3 and TRBJ1-1; no firm D call. The V end lost 4 bases, the J end lost 1 base, and 10 bases lay between the germline ends. Per germline, CDR1 SGHNT and CDR2 YENEEA. The CDR3 is 14 residues long. The CDR3 region has the DNA TGTGCCAGCAGCTCTCGGCTAGGGAACACTGAAGCTTTCTTT. Its translation: CASSSRLGNTEAFF.

V usage is TRBV7-9 and J usage is TRBJ2-7; the match to TRBD2 covers 13 bases. Per germline, CDR1 SEHNR and CDR2 FQNEAQ (reference sequence). CDR3 size: 15 residues. The J segment lost 11 bases and the V segment lost 5 bases, leaving 12 bases of the junction unmatched. The CDR3 spells CASSPSGTSGVGEYF. The CDR3, as DNA: TGTGCCAGCAGCCCTTCCGGGACTAGCGGGGTGGGTGAGTACTTC. The full variable domain, rest sourced from reference TRBV7-9 and TRBJ2-7, is DTGVSQNPRHKITKRGQNVTFRCDPISEHNRLYWYRQTLGQGPEFLTYFQNEAQLEKSRLLSDRFSAERPKGSFSTLEIQRTEQGDSAMYLCASSPSGTSGVGEYFGPGTRLTVT.

J is TRBJ2-1 and V is TRBV6-4; 7 nucleotides match TRBD2. Trimming took 1 base from V and 6 from J; bases not matched to a gene: 9. The CDR3 is made up of 16 amino acids. Germline loops: CDR1 MRHNA, CDR2 SNTAGT. The CDR3 region has the DNA TGTGCCAGCAGTGACTTGTGGTCTAGCGGAACCAATGAGCAGTTCTTC. This sequence encodes CASSDLWSSGTNEQFF.

This chain uses TRBV7-2 with TRBJ2-1; TRBD2 might be the D (5 bases). V was shortened by 1 base and J by 2 bases, with 15 bases between the two germline ends. The CDR3 contains 17 residues. The germline gives CDR1 SGHTA, CDR2 FQGNSA. In DNA form, the CDR3 reads TGTGCCAGCAGCTTAGTGGGTCAGTGGAGGCCCTACAATGAGCAGTTCTTC. It encodes CASSLVGQWRPYNEQFF. Variable domain in full (rest from reference TRBV7-2 and TRBJ2-1): GAGVSQSPSNKVTEKGKDVELRCDPISGHTALYWYRQSLGQGLEFLIYFQGNSAPDKSGLPSDRFSAERTGGSVSTLTIQRTQQEDSAVYLCASSLVGQWRPYNEQFFGPGTRLTVL.

The rearrangement uses TRBV6-2 or TRBV6-3 and TRBJ2-1; 7 nucleotides match TRBD2. Germline-derived CDR1 and CDR2 are MNHEY and SVGEGT. Trimming removed 1 base from V and 7 bases from J; junction bases left unmatched: 16. This CDR3 has 18 amino acids. The CDR3 loop is CASSYLGLADRRGNEQFF. The CDR3, as DNA: TGTGCCAGCAGTTACTTGGGGCTAGCGGACCGGAGGGGAAATGAGCAGTTCTTC.

This chain uses TRBV9 with TRBJ2-1, with 11 bases aligning to TRBD2. V shed 4 bases, J shed 6 bases, and the junction held 3 bases outside the gene matches. This CDR3 has 14 amino acids. Per germline, CDR1 SGDLS and CDR2 YYNGEE. The CDR3 protein is CASSPGLAVNEQFF. The CDR3 DNA reads TGTGCCAGCAGCCCGGGACTAGCGGTCAATGAGCAGTTCTTC.

CDR3 nucleotide sequence: TGTCCCCCCCGCCTGGACAGGGCCACAGATACGCAGTATTTT. Its translation is CPPRLDRATDTQYF. V is TRBV27 and J is TRBJ2-3; 8 bases fit TRBD1. The CDR3 spans 14 residues. The germline CDR1 and CDR2 sequences are MNHEY and SMNVEV (reference sequence).

The chain is built from TRBV24-1 and TRBJ2-2, with 8 bases fitting TRBD1. The germline V gene encodes CDR1 KGHDR and CDR2 SFDVKD. V lost 5 bases to trimming and J lost 4 bases; unmatched junction nucleotides: 8. The CDR3 consists of 16 residues. The CDR3 loop reads CATSAPRGLGTGELFF. CDR3 coding DNA: TGTGCCACCAGTGCCCCCAGGGGGCTTGGCACCGGGGAGCTGTTTTTT.

A few counts support this clone. The chain uses TRBV19 and TRBJ2-1, with D perhaps TRBD2 (6 bases). CDR1 LNHDA and CDR2 SQIVND come from the germline V gene (reference sequence). V was trimmed by 5 bases and J by 0 bases, leaving 17 bases between them. The CDR3 sequence is 17 residues long. CDR3 nucleotide sequence: TGTGCCAGTAGTCCCCTGGGGGGAGACTACTCCTACAATGAGCAGTTCTTC. It encodes CASSPLGGDYSYNEQFF.

The chain couples TRBV7-2 to TRBJ2-7, with 7 bases fitting TRBD1. Unmatched junction bases numbered 4, after V lost 2 bases and J lost 3 bases. CDR1 SGHTA and CDR2 FQGNSA come from the germline V gene. The CDR3 totals 14 residues. CDR3 loop: CASSLKGAGYEQYF. The CDR3, as DNA: TGTGCCAGCAGCTTAAAGGGGGCCGGCTACGAGCAGTACTTC.

The chain couples TRBV9 to TRBJ2-1, with 11 nucleotides matching TRBD2. Per the germline V gene, CDR1 is SGDLS and CDR2 is YYNGEE. The CDR3 runs to 17 residues. With V trimmed by 0 bases and J by 6 bases, 8 bases remained unmatched. Here the CDR3 DNA reads TGTGCCAGCAGCGTAGGTCGTAGGCTAGCGGGAGGCAATGAGCAGTTCTTC. Its protein product is CASSVGRRLAGGNEQFF.

As DNA, the CDR3 is TGTGCCAGCTCACCGACTCGGACCGGGGAGCTGTTTTTT. Its protein product is CASSPTRTGELFF. This chain uses TRBV18 with TRBJ2-2; D is undetermined. This CDR3 comprises 13 residues. V was clipped by 3 bases and J by 5 bases, with 7 bases between them. Germline V gene lookup returns CDR1 KGHSH and CDR2 LQKENI.

This sequence joins TRBV15 and TRBJ1-6; 7 positions match TRBD1. The germline V gene encodes CDR1 LNHNV and CDR2 YYDKDF (reference sequence). Unmatched junction bases numbered 5, after V lost 8 bases and J lost 7 bases. The CDR3 sequence is 13 residues long. The CDR3 DNA reads TGTGCCACCCGGGGACAGACCAATTCACCCCTCCACTTT. Translating it yields CATRGQTNSPLHF.

V is TRBV24-1 and J is TRBJ1-4, with D hard to call. V lost 7 bases and J lost 8, with 16 bases in between. Germline V lookup: CDR1 KGHDR, CDR2 SFDVKD. The CDR3 sequence is 14 residues long. The CDR3 region is CATSHPPPREKLFF. The CDR3 coding sequence is TGTGCCACCAGCCACCCACCTCCTCGGGAAAAACTGTTTTTT.

The chain couples TRBV21-1 to TRBJ2-7; the D segment call TRBD2 is taken from the table without a DNA check. TRBV21-1 represents a pseudogene. The CDR3 has 11 amino acids. CDR3 bases: TGTGCCAGCCCGTCCGGCTACGAGCAGTACGTC. Amino acids: CASPSGYEQYV.

The V gene is TRBV29-1, the J gene TRBJ1-2; a possible D gene is TRBD1 (6 bases). Germline CDR1 is SQVTM and CDR2 is ANQGSEA. V lost 4 bases and J lost 0, with 9 bases in between. The CDR3 is 13 residues long. The CDR3, as DNA: TGCAGCGTTGGGCAGGGGCCTAACTATGGCTACACCTTC. It codes for CSVGQGPNYGYTF.

The chain recombines TRBV4-1 with TRBJ2-7; D gene ambiguous. CDR3 size: 13 residues. Looked up from germline, CDR1 is MGHRA and CDR2 is YSYEKL. The V end lost 8 bases, the J end lost 3 bases, and 14 bases lay between the germline ends. The CDR3 is CASPARPCYEQYF. CDR3 DNA sequence: TGCGCCAGCCCGGCTAGGCCGTGCTACGAGCAGTACTTC.